What follows are 20 T cell receptor beta chains derived from one specimen sequenced in a study of CD8+ T cells in alopecia areata. Isolated RNA was reverse transcribed into cDNA used as the sequencing template. Sequencing used immunoSEQ multiplex PCR; TCRdb keeps in-frame clones, though not all of them. Sampling found 90,000 to 130,000 clones, none seen once. The sample consisted of lesional skin. These receptors were collected from a C3H/HeJ mouse with alopecia areata. MHC haplotype here: H2-k.

This clone was observed a handful of times. Gene names denote mouse genes. The missing CDR3 end, 4 residues past where the read stops, is filled in from the germline J gene. This rearrangement joins TRBV13-3 to TRBJ1-2, with D tentatively TRBD1 (6 bases). Germline CDR1 is NNHDY and CDR2 is SYVADS. This CDR3 has 14 residues. V was shortened by 3 bases and J by 1 base, with 10 bases between the two germline ends. The CDR3 region is CASSVGHQNSDYTF. CDR3 DNA (partial): TGTGCCAGCAGTGTGGGACATCAAAACTCC.

A remark on this clone: Genes and germline come from the mouse. CDR3: CASRGREGDTQYF. The covered CDR3 bases are TGTGCCAGCAGGGGCAGGGAGGGAGAC. The chain has TRBV13-3 and TRBJ2-5; a weak D match, TRBD1 (5 bases). Read coverage stops 4 residues before the CDR3 terminus; the germline J gene supplies the remainder. The CDR3 is 13 residues long. The germline V gene has CDR1 NNHDY and CDR2 SYVADS.

This clone was counted between two and nine times. Genes and germline come from the mouse. The observed sequence ends 4 residues before the CDR3 terminus, with the missing tail filled in from the germline J gene. This chain joins TRBV1 and TRBJ2-3; D is possibly TRBD1 (6 bases). The CDR3 is made up of 15 amino acids. The V gene's germline CDR1 is NSQYPW and CDR2 LRSPGD (reference sequence). V gave up 3 bases and J gave up 0 bases, with 10 bases separating them. This CDR3 is CTCSAWDTSAETLYF. The part of the CDR3 DNA that was read is TGCACCTGCAGTGCCTGGGACACTAGTGCAGAA.

There are many counts of this clone. Mouse gene names apply. The read terminates 4 residues ahead of where the CDR3 ends, so the germline J gene completes it. The chain links TRBV13-3 to TRBJ2-7, with 7 bases matching TRBD1. CDR3 length equals 14 residues. Germline V gene lookup returns CDR1 NNHDY and CDR2 SYVADS. CDR3 loop: CASSDAPGQYEQYF. The CDR3 bases that were read are TGTGCCAGCAGTGATGCACCGGGACAGTAT.

This clone was counted between two and nine times. Gene names are the mouse ones. The read is 4 residues too short to cover the CDR3 end, so that end is filled in from the germline J gene. At the DNA level, this CDR3 is encoded by other sequences in the same sample as well. V is TRBV17 and J is TRBJ2-7; 8 nucleotides agree with TRBD1. CDR1 and CDR2 from the germline V gene are MNHDT and YYDKIL. The CDR3 runs to 13 residues. This CDR3 is CASSRGTGYEQYF. The sequenced part of the CDR3 DNA is TGTGCTAGCAGTAGGGGGACAGGATAT. Supplemented by reference TRBV17 and TRBJ2-7, the full variable domain reads DTTVKQNPRYKLARVGKPVNLICSQTMNHDTMYWYQKKPNQAPKLLLFYYDKILNREADTFEKFQSSRPNNSFCSLYIGSAGLEYSAMYLCASSRGTGYEQYFGPGTRLTVL.

The table lists this clone with a few counts. Gene names are the mouse ones. CDR3 DNA, as far as it was read: TGTGCCAGCAGTGAAGGGGGGGTTGACACCGGG. As protein: CASSEGGVDTG. The entire CDR3 sequence reads CASSEGGVDTGQLYF. V is TRBV13-3 and J is TRBJ2-2; weak D call: TRBD2 (7 bases). The read halts 4 residues ahead of the CDR3 end, with the missing end drawn from the germline J gene. This CDR3 has 15 residues. The germline V gene encodes CDR1 NNHDY and CDR2 SYVADS. V lost 2 bases and J 3 bases, leaving 11 bases between the germline ends.

Worth noting for this clone: Mouse gene names apply. The CDR3 end lies 4 residues beyond the end of the read and is filled in from the germline J gene. This chain links TRBV14 with TRBJ2-5; 10 nucleotides agree with TRBD2. The length of the CDR3 is 16 residues. Germline values: CDR1 SGHDT, CDR2 FRDEAV. The CDR3 here is CASSFGTGVREDTQYF. The sequenced CDR3 bases are TGTGCCAGCAGTTTTGGGACTGGGGTGAGGGAAGAC.

This clone was observed a handful of times. The gene names given are mouse names. The read comes to an end 4 residues before the CDR3 does, leaving the germline J gene to fill in the end. The V call is TRBV1, the J call TRBJ1-1, with 9 bases fitting TRBD1. The CDR3 has 16 amino acids. With V trimmed by 3 bases and J by 0 bases, 5 bases remained unmatched. Germline V gene data show CDR1 as NSQYPW and CDR2 as LRSPGD (reference sequence). The CDR3 loop is CTCSAHRGRENTEVFF. CDR3 DNA (partial): TGCACCTGCAGTGCCCACAGGGGGCGGGAGAACACA.

A remark on this clone: The gene names given are mouse names. Read sequence stops 4 residues before the CDR3 end, and the germline J gene provides the missing end. The chain carries TRBV13-3 and TRBJ2-3, with 9 bases fitting TRBD1. After removal of 4 bases from V and 1 base from J, the junction contained 4 bases not matched to a gene. The CDR3 covers 15 residues. Germline V gene lookup returns CDR1 NNHDY and CDR2 SYVADS. The chain's CDR3 is CASSPDRGGAETLYF. The CDR3 DNA, read in part, is TGTGCCAGCAGTCCGGACAGGGGTGGTGCAGAA.

As for this clone: The listed genes are named as in mouse. The read terminates 4 residues ahead of where the CDR3 ends, so the germline J gene completes it. The chain is built from TRBV13-2 and TRBJ2-3, with TRBD1 matching over 7 bases. V trimming: 2 bases; J trimming: 1 base; junction bases outside the gene matches: 7. CDR3 length: 16 residues. In germline, CDR1 is NNHNN, CDR2 SYGAGS (reference sequence). The CDR3 spells CASGDPTGRGAETLYF. The sequenced CDR3 bases are TGTGCCAGCGGTGACCCGACAGGGAGGGGTGCAGAA.

This clone was recorded a few times. All gene names here are mouse names. The CDR3 goes on 4 residues after the read ends, and that part is filled in from the germline J gene. The genes are TRBV14 and TRBJ1-4, with 10 bases identical to TRBD1. The germline V gene encodes CDR1 SGHDT and CDR2 FRDEAV. This CDR3 has 15 residues. Trimming at V came to 4 bases and at J to 2 bases, leaving 2 bases not matched to a gene. CDR3 DNA, as far as it was read: TGTGCCAGCAGTCTGACAGGGGGCTCCAACGAA. This encodes CASSLTGGSNE. The entire CDR3 reads CASSLTGGSNERLFF.

On this clone itself: The listed genes are named as in mouse. Sequencing ends 4 residues short of the CDR3 end; the germline J gene provides the rest. The chain has TRBV13-1 and TRBJ2-2; TRBD1 might be the D (6 bases). Germline V gene sequence: CDR1 NSHNY, CDR2 SYGAGN. There are 16 residues in the CDR3. Trimming stripped 5 bases from V and 4 bases from J, with 18 bases between. The CDR3 is CASRPLNTGSTGQLYF. CDR3 bases read: TGTGCCAGCAGGCCTCTCAACACAGGGAGCACCGGG.

This clone was seen a handful of times. Mouse gene names apply. The read falls 4 residues short of the CDR3 end, and the missing part is taken from the germline J gene. This chain links TRBV31 with TRBJ1-4; D might be TRBD1 (5 bases). CDR3 length: 14 residues. V lost 2 bases and J 4 bases, leaving 11 bases between the germline ends. CDR1 and CDR2 (germline): GKSSPN, SITVG. CDR3 amino acids: CAWSGQGVNERLFF. The part of the CDR3 DNA that was read is TGTGCCTGGAGTGGGCAGGGAGTCAACGAA.

A note on this clone: Gene names and germline refer to mouse. The read finishes 4 residues shy of the CDR3 end, and the germline J gene is used to complete it. Other DNA sequences in this sample translate to the same CDR3. This chain links TRBV16 with TRBJ2-3, with a possible D match to TRBD1 (6 bases). The germline CDR1 and CDR2 sequences are SGHSA and FRNQAP. Trimming removed 5 bases at V and 0 bases at J, with 15 bases between. This CDR3 is 16 amino acids long. CDR3 loop: CASSLGTKNSAETLYF. The sequenced part of the CDR3 DNA is TGTGCAAGCAGCCTCGGGACAAAAAATAGTGCAGAA. The variable domain in full, completed from reference TRBV16 and TRBJ2-3, reads NAGVIQTPRHKVTGKGQEATLWCEPISGHSAVFWYRQTIVQGLEFLTYFRNQAPIDDSGMPKERFSAQMPNQSHSTLKIQSTQPQDSAVYLCASSLGTKNSAETLYFGSGTRLTVL.

Only a few counts were recorded for this clone. The gene names here belong to mouse. The CDR3 goes on 4 residues after the read ends, and that part is filled in from the germline J gene. The chain couples TRBV31 to TRBJ2-1; D is unclear. Germline V CDR1 and CDR2: GKSSPN, SITVG. The germline V and J ends were trimmed by 4 bases and 3 bases, with 4 bases remaining between them. The CDR3 spans 11 residues. The CDR3 bases that were read are TGTGCCTGGACAGGCTATGCT. Its protein is CAWTGYA. The CDR3, in full, reads CAWTGYAEQFF.

This clone was seen more than once but under ten times. The gene names given are mouse names. Read sequence stops 4 residues before the CDR3 end, and the germline J gene provides the missing end. V and J are TRBV13-3 and TRBJ2-1, with 8 bases fitting TRBD1. The CDR3 loop spans 15 amino acids. Trimming cost V 3 bases and J 5 bases; bases outside gene matches: 7. The V gene's germline CDR1 is NNHDY and CDR2 SYVADS. CDR3 sequence: CASSADRGRDAEQFF. The sequenced CDR3 bases are TGTGCCAGCAGTGCCGACAGGGGAAGAGATGCT.

This clone was observed a few times. Mouse germline and gene names are used. The read finishes 4 residues shy of the CDR3 end, and the germline J gene is used to complete it. V gene TRBV13-1 combines with J gene TRBJ1-1; possibly TRBD1 for D (6 bases). Germline V gene data show CDR1 as NSHNY and CDR2 as SYGAGN. V lost 7 bases and J lost 4, with 14 bases in between. The CDR3 loop spans 13 amino acids. The sequenced part of the CDR3 DNA is TGTGCCAGCCGCGGGGGGCGCGGCACA. Protein: CASRGGRGT. The whole CDR3 reads CASRGGRGTEVFF.

About this clone: At residue 13, the DNA translation does not agree with TCRdb's protein; the protein displayed here is the one encoded by the DNA. The genes are named according to mouse. The CDR3 end falls 3 residues outside the read, so it is completed with the germline J gene. This chain uses TRBV1 with TRBJ1-3, with TRBD1 identical over 12 bases. The V segment lost 5 bases and the J segment 4 bases; nucleotides outside the gene matches: 6. CDR1 and CDR2 (germline): NSQYPW, LRSPGD (reference sequence). CDR3 length: 16 residues. Incomplete CDR3 DNA: TGCACCTGCAGTATGGGACAGGGGGCCGGGGGAAATACG. Translating it yields CTCSMGQGAGGNT. The full CDR3 sequence reads CTCSMGQGAGGNTLYF.

Concerning this clone itself: At one boundary the junction diverges from the germline segment, which might be a read error. Germline and genes: mouse. The DNA ends 4 residues before the CDR3 does, and the rest of the CDR3 is filled in from the germline J gene. The chain recombines TRBV13-1 with TRBJ2-4; TRBD1 matches at 7 bases. The CDR3 has 15 residues. Germline V CDR1 and CDR2: NSHNY, SYGAGN. The CDR3 is CASSVGTVSRNTLYF. CDR3 DNA (partial): TGTGCCAGCAGTGTCGGGACAGTTAGTCGAAAC.

This clone has at least ten counts. Genes and germline are mouse. The read finishes 4 residues shy of the CDR3 end, and the germline J gene is used to complete it. The chain has TRBV13-3 and TRBJ1-2, with 7 bases fitting TRBD1. CDR3 length: 15 residues. V lost 2 bases and J lost 3; bases outside the gene matches: 7. CDR1 is NNHDY, CDR2 SYVADS, per germline. CDR3 DNA, as far as it was read: TGTGCCAGCAGTGAAAGGAGGGGGCGTGACTCC. Encoded protein: CASSERRGRDS. The whole CDR3 protein is CASSERRGRDSDYTF.